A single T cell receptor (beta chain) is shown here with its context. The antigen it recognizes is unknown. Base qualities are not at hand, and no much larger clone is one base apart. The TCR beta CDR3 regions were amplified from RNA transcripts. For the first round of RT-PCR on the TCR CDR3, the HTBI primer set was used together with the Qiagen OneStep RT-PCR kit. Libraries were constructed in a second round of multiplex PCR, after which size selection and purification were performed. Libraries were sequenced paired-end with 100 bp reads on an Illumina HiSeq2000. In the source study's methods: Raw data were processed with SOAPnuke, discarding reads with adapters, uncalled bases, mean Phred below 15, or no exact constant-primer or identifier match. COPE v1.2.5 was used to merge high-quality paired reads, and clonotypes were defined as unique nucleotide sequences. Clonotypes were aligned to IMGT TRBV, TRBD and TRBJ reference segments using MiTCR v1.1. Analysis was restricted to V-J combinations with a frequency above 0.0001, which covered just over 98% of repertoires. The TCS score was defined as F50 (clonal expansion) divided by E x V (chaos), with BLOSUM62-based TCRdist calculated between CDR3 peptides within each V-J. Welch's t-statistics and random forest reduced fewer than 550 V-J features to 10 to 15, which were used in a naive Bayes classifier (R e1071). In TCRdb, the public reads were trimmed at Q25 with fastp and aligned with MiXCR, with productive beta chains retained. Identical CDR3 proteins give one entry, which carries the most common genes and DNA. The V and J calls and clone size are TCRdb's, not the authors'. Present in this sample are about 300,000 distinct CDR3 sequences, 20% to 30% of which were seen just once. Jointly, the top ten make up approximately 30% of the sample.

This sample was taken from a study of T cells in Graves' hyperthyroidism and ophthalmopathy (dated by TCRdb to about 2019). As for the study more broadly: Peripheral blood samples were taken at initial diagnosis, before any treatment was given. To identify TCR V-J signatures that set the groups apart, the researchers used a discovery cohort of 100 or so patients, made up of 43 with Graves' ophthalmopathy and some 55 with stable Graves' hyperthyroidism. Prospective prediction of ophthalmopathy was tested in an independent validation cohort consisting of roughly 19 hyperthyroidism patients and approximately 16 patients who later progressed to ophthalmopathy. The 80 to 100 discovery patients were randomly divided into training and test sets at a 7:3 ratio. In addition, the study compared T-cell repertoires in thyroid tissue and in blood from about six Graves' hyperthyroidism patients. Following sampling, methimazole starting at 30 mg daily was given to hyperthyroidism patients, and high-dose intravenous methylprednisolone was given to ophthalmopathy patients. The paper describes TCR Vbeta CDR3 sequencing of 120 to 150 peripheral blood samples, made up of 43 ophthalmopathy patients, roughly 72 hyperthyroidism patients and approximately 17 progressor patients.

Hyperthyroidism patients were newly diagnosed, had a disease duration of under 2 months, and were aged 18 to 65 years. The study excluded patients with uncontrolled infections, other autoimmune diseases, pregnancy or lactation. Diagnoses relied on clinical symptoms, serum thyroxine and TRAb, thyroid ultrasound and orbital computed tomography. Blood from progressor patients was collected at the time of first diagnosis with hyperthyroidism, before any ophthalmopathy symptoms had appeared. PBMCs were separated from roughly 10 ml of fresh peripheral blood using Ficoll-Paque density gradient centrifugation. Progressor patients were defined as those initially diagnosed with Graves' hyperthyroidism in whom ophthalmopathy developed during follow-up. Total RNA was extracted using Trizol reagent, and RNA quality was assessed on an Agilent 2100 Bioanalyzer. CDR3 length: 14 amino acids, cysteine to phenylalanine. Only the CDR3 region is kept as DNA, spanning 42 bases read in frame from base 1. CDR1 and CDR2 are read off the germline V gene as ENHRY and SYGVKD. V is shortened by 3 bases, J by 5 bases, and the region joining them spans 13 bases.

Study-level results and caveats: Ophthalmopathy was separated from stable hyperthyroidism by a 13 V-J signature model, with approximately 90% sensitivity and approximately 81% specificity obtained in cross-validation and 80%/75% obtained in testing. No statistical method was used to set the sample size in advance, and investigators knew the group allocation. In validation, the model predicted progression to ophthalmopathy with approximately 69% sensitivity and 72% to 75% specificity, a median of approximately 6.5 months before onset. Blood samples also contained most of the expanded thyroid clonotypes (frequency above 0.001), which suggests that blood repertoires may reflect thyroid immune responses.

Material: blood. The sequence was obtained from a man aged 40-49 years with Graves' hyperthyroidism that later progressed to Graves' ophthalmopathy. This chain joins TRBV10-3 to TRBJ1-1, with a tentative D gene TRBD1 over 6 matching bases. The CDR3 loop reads CAISDQGLGTEAFF. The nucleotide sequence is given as TGTGCCATCAGTGACCAGGGGTTAGGGACTGAAGCTTTCTTT.